The following is a TCR beta chain sequence with its context. Libraries were prepared by immunoSEQ multiplex PCR; TCRdb keeps only in-frame clonotypes and omits some of them. Among roughly 120,000 clones listed, 70% to 90% were seen once. The record originates from a study of control samples from healthy donors and cancer patients. The CDR3 runs to 11 residues. Germline V gene lookup returns CDR1 SEHNR and CDR2 FQNEAQ (reference sequence). V lost 5 bases and J 11 bases, leaving 12 bases between the germline ends. Input material: blood. The chain recombines TRBV7-9 with TRBJ2-5; no reliable D call. This receptor was identified in a man aged 45 to 65 in good health. CDR3 sequence (DNA): TGTGCCAGCAGCCTTGGGCCCACGCAGTACTTC. Its translation: CASSLGPTQYF.